This passage covers 5 T cell receptor beta chains from one sample sequenced in a study of blood T cell repertoires in COVID-19. Profiled with immunoSEQ multiplex PCR; TCRdb holds only in-frame clones, not every one. The sample has 230,000 or so clones; roughly 89% are singletons. Specimen: peripheral blood. These receptors were collected from a woman aged 40 to 55 who had recovered from COVID-19.

The chain recombines TRBV30 with TRBJ2-3, with D maybe TRBD2 (6 bases). Germline assignment: CDR1 GTSNPN and CDR2 SVGIG (reference sequence). With 0 bases removed from V and 4 bases from J, the gap between germline ends came to 14 bases. The CDR3 consists of 15 residues. In DNA, the CDR3 is TGTGCCTGGAGTGTACAGGAGGGGTGGGCAGATACGCAGTATTTT. Translation gives CAWSVQEGWADTQYF.

V is TRBV6-5 and J is TRBJ1-2; D is undetermined. Looked up from germline, CDR1 is MNHEY and CDR2 is SVGAGI. CDR3 size: 14 residues. The V gene lost 2 bases and the J gene lost 4 bases, with 11 bases spanning the gap. CDR3 sequence: CASSYTDTLYGYTF. CDR3 DNA sequence: TGTGCCAGCAGTTACACAGACACGCTCTATGGCTACACCTTC.

The V and J genes are TRBV27 and TRBJ2-2, with TRBD2 matching 8 bases. The V segment lost 4 bases and the J segment 5 bases; nucleotides outside the gene matches: 12. The CDR3 spans 17 residues. Germline V gene data show CDR1 as MNHEY and CDR2 as SMNVEV (reference sequence). In DNA form, the CDR3 reads TGTGCCAGCAGTTGGGCCTCGGCGGGAGGATTAACCGGGGAGCTGTTTTTT. Its translation is CASSWASAGGLTGELFF.

J is TRBJ2-5 and V is TRBV14; weak D call: TRBD1 (5 bases). The CDR3 is 13 amino acids. V lost 7 bases, J lost 4 bases, and 13 bases lay in between. CDR1 and CDR2 (germline): SGHDN, FVKESK. The CDR3 nucleotides read TGTGCCAGCAAGGGGAAGTTTCGAGAGACCCAGTACTTC. This translates into CASKGKFRETQYF.

The chain links TRBV19 to TRBJ1-2, with D possibly TRBD1 on 5 matching bases. This CDR3 is built from 13 residues. The germline gives CDR1 LNHDA, CDR2 SQIVND (reference sequence). V lost 5 bases to trimming and J lost 5 bases, with 12 bases between them. Here the CDR3 reads CASSLTAHYGYTF. CDR3 nucleotide sequence: TGTGCCAGTAGTCTGACAGCGCATTATGGCTACACCTTC.